Reported below is one T cell receptor (beta chain). Libraries were prepared by immunoSEQ multiplex PCR; TCRdb keeps only in-frame clonotypes and omits some of them. The sample has about 420,000 clones, roughly 89% seen once. The sample is drawn from a study of blood T cell repertoires in COVID-19. Sequenced sample: peripheral blood. This clonotype originated in a man aged 18 to 30 with COVID-19, enrolled during active disease.

As DNA, the CDR3 is TGTGCCAGCTCACCAGGCAGGGGGCGTGGGGAGACCCAGTACTTC. It is translated as CASSPGRGRGETQYF. The chain combines TRBV18 with TRBJ2-5; 8 bases are shared with TRBD1. The CDR3 extends over 15 amino acids. CDR1 is KGHSH, CDR2 LQKENI, per germline. Trimming took 2 bases from V and 5 from J; bases not matched to a gene: 7.